Described below is a single TCR beta chain sequence and its context. It lacks a known antigen. It has no much larger one-base neighbor in the sample; base qualities were not kept. Taken with the paper, the label for time point translates to: recipient sample about 28 days before transplant, after cytoreduction. Blood from recipients was drawn about 28 days before transplant and again at days 30, 100 and 180 after transplant. Using Nuclei Lysis Solution, genomic DNA was extracted from unfractionated peripheral blood mononuclear cells that were either fresh or cryopreserved. The data were taken from a study of T cell clonotyping in hematopoietic cell transplantation (dated by TCRdb to the early 2020s). Broadly, across the study: Pretransplant samples from recipients were collected after cytoreduction. A total of 130 or so blood samples were gathered in the study from around 40 consecutive transplant recipients along with their related donors. Recruitment of patients was conducted between late 2015 and January 2017, and follow-up was continued until late 2020 or death. Overall study results and their limits: After transplant, TCR diversity in recipients dropped, and pathologically expanded clonotypes increased progressively from day 30 to day 180. Broader TCR repertoire diversity after transplant was predicted by Inverse Simpson Index values from donors and from recipients before transplant. The sample size was limited, and CD4 and CD8 repertoire contributions could not be separated because cells were not sorted. Only a small fraction of recipient repertoires overlapped donor repertoires, with over 95% appearing de novo at the given depth.

With the immunoSEQ assay, which is a bias-controlled multiplex PCR relying on V- and J-specific primers, TCR beta CDR3 regions were amplified from genomic DNA. In a second PCR step, a proprietary barcode and Illumina adapter sequences were attached to the CDR3 amplicons. An Illumina MiSeq instrument was used for sequencing of the CDR3 libraries. The authors processed their data as follows. Export and quality control were done with immunoSEQ Analyzer 3.0, while downstream analyses used R Bioconductor and Immunarch. Only productive rearrangements within the normalized downsampled data set were used in the calculation of repertoire metrics. In the normalized cohort, clonotypes with more than 5 templates were defined as pathologically expanded. Repertoire diversity was measured with the Inverse Simpson Index. To capture all clonotypes, the CMV-specificity analyses were run on the non-normalized data set. Here the immuneACCESS table is served through TCRdb, limited to in-frame sequences with V and J called. Missing clones are a known gap in these copies; in checked studies unresolved V genes cover under half, and the rest lacks a known reason. V and J calls and clone size are those listed in that table; D and trimming were worked out from the DNA. Present in this sample are approximately 44,000 clones, roughly 85% of which were seen just once. The leading ten clones occupy 4% to 5.5% of the sample.

CDR1 and CDR2 were assigned from the germline V gene as MNHNS and SASEGT. The germline V and J ends show losses of 8 bases and 3 bases respectively, and no gene match explains 3 bases of the junction. Its CDR3 holds 13 amino acids, cysteine through phenylalanine. Just the 39-base CDR3 DNA is kept, in frame starting at base 1. The V and J genes are TRBV6-1 and TRBJ2-7; TRBD1 agrees with 11 junctional bases. Sequenced here: peripheral blood mononuclear cells, sampled before stem cell transplant. This receptor was identified in a man between 60 and 75 years old with myelodysplastic syndrome. Some clones in this sample may be carry-over from other donors' samples. The DNA is as follows: TGTGCCAGCGGGGACAGGGGGGGCTACGAGCAGTACTTC. Its coded protein is CASGDRGGYEQYF.